These T cell receptor beta chains were read from a single sample in a study of blood T cell repertoires in COVID-19. Measured with immunoSEQ multiplex PCR; TCRdb has only the in-frame clones, and not every one. Of 300,000 to 350,000 clones in the sample, 70% to 90% were seen once. Sequencing input: PBMCs or T cells enriched from blood (not recorded which). The source of these receptors is a woman aged 40 to 50 with acute COVID-19. CDR3s include the opening cysteine and the closing phenylalanine or tryptophan. A D gene is named only where the DNA matches it firmly.

>-|TRBJ2-1|TRBV27
TGTGCCAGCAGTCCCCTTCCAGACAATGAGCAGTTCTTC
CASSPLPDNEQFF
>TRBD1|TRBJ1-2|TRBV2
TGTGCCAGCAGGCCCATAAGGGGACAGCCAGCCACCTTC
CASRPIRGQPATF
>-|TRBJ2-3|TRBV29-1
TGCAGCGTTGAATTATTAGGGGCCACAGATACGCAGTATTTT
CSVELLGATDTQYF
>TRBD1|TRBJ1-2|TRBV5-1
TGCGCCAGCAGCTCCGGACAGGGAGCTAACTATGGCTACACCTTC
CASSSGQGANYGYTF
>-|TRBJ2-7|TRBV3-1/TRBV3-2
TGTGTTTTCGGTAGCTGTAGAGGCTCCTACGAGCAGTACTTC
CVFGSCRGSYEQYF
>-|TRBJ2-2|TRBV5-1
TGCGCCAGCAGCCTACTCCAGGCCACCGGGGAGCTGTTTTTT
CASSLLQATGELFF
>-|TRBJ2-5|TRBV28
TGTGCCAGCACGTCCAGAAAAGAGACCCAGTACTTC
CASTSRKETQYF
>TRBD1|TRBJ1-6|TRBV10-3
TGTGCCATTCGGGACAGCCCCTGGAATTCACCCCTCCACTTT
CAIRDSPWNSPLHF
>TRBD1|TRBJ2-7|TRBV12-5
TGTGCTAGTGCCCTACTGGCAGGGGGCGGAGGGGTAACCTACGAGCAGTACTTC
CASALLAGGGGVTYEQYF
>-|TRBJ1-2|TRBV5-5
TGTGCCAGCAGCTTGGTCCCAGCGGTCTATGGCTACACCTTC
CASSLVPAVYGYTF
>TRBD2|TRBJ2-1|TRBV18
TGTGCCAGCTCACCATCCGGACTAGACTACAATGAGCAGTTCTTC
CASSPSGLDYNEQFF
>-|TRBJ2-5|TRBV2
TGTGCCAGCAGTGATCAGGGGGGTGGTCGGGAGACCCAGTACTTC
CASSDQGGGRETQYF
>TRBD2|TRBJ2-1|TRBV7-3
TGTGCCAGCAGTCCCGGACTAGCGGGGGGCCCCGGAGAGCAGTTCTTC
CASSPGLAGGPGEQFF
>-|TRBJ1-2|TRBV5-6
TGTGCCAGCAGCTTGGTATCGTACAGAAACTATGGCTACACCTTC
CASSLVSYRNYGYTF
>-|TRBJ1-3|TRBV3-1/TRBV3-2
TGTGCCAGCAGTCCACGGGACATCTCTGGAAACACCATATATTTT
CASSPRDISGNTIYF